This passage covers 31 T cell receptor beta chains from one sample sequenced in a study of chemoradiotherapy in HPV16-positive cancers. Sequencing was performed with immunoSEQ multiplex PCR; in TCRdb, only in-frame clones are kept and a portion is missing. The sample has 30,000 to 40,000 clones, roughly 90% seen once. The source material was blood, sampled from a patient who underwent chemoradiotherapy. These receptors all stem from a human donor with HPV-associated anogenital cancer.

This chain joins TRBV25-1 and TRBJ1-2; D gene uncertain. This CDR3 region has 13 residues. Germline CDR1 reads MGHDK; CDR2 reads SYGVNS. Trimming shortened V by 4 bases and J by 6 bases, and 12 bases separated the two germline ends. CDR3 region: CASSVQPRDGYTF. The CDR3 region has the DNA TGTGCCAGCAGTGTTCAACCACGGGATGGCTACACCTTC.

This clone was detected only once. The rearrangement joins TRBV5-8 to TRBJ2-7; TRBD2 might be the D (6 bases). The CDR3 covers 15 residues. V dropped 0 bases and J dropped 3 bases, with 13 bases sitting between them. Germline CDR1 and CDR2: SGHTS and YDEGEE. CDR3 in DNA: TGTGCCAGCAGCTTGGGGGGGGACCTCGGCTACGAGCAGTACTTC. This encodes CASSLGGDLGYEQYF.

This clone appeared once. V usage is TRBV19 and J usage is TRBJ2-5, with 8 bases identical to TRBD1. With the DNA end fitting TRBJ2-7 better, the J assignment may be wrong. The CDR3 contains 15 residues. Germline assignment: CDR1 LNHDA and CDR2 SQIVND (reference sequence). The CDR3 region is CASSITSGGTYEQYF. The CDR3 DNA sequence: TGTGCCAGTAGTATAACGTCAGGGGGCACATACGAGCAGTACTTC.

V and J are TRBV2 and TRBJ1-2, with D possibly matching TRBD1 (5 bases). Germline assignment: CDR1 SNHLY and CDR2 FYNNEI. The CDR3 spans 13 residues. The ends were cut back, 4 bases at V and 1 base at J, with 7 bases in the middle. The CDR3 spells CASSVQGNYGYTF. DNA of the CDR3: TGTGCCAGCAGTGTTCAGGGTAACTATGGCTACACCTTC.

The CDR3 reads CASSLAVWSGGNTGELFF. The CDR3 DNA reads TGTGCCAGCAGCTTAGCGGTCTGGAGCGGGGGGAACACCGGGGAGCTGTTTTTT. The rearrangement joins TRBV11-3 to TRBJ2-2; 8 bases align to TRBD2. V shed 1 base and J 1 base; nucleotides not matched to a gene: 8. CDR3 length: 18 amino acids. The germline V gene encodes CDR1 SGHNT and CDR2 YENEEA.

The chain carries TRBV11-2 and TRBJ2-1; D not certain. The V gene lost 4 bases and the J gene lost 4 bases, with 17 bases spanning the gap. The CDR3 spans 16 residues. The germline V gene has CDR1 SGHAT and CDR2 FQNNGV. CDR3 loop: CASSSPGLKGYNEQFF. CDR3 DNA: TGTGCCAGCAGCTCGCCGGGCTTAAAAGGTTACAATGAGCAGTTCTTC.

The chain links TRBV6-4 to TRBJ2-6; a possible D gene is TRBD2 (6 bases). The CDR3 is made up of 16 amino acids. V lost 3 bases and J lost 0, with 9 bases in between. Looked up from germline, CDR1 is MRHNA and CDR2 is SNTAGT. The chain's CDR3 is CASSEMGGSGANVLTF. In DNA form, the CDR3 reads TGTGCCAGCAGTGAAATGGGGGGCTCTGGGGCCAACGTCCTGACTTTC.

V is TRBV7-6 and J is TRBJ2-7, with D possibly being TRBD1 (7 bases). Deletions cut 0 bases from V and 4 bases from J, with 19 bases between. From germline, CDR1 is SGHVS and CDR2 FNYEAQ. This CDR3 is built from 17 residues. CDR3 in amino acids: CASSLAPPEQGRYEQYF. CDR3 nucleotide sequence: TGTGCCAGCAGCTTAGCCCCCCCCGAACAGGGGAGGTACGAGCAGTACTTC.

The chain employs TRBV15 and TRBJ1-4; D is perhaps TRBD1 (5 bases). The germline V and J ends were trimmed by 0 bases and 8 bases, with 16 bases remaining between them. The CDR3 length is 16 residues. Per germline, CDR1 LNHNV and CDR2 YYDKDF (reference sequence). CDR3 residues: CATSRDQAWGGEKLFF. As DNA, the CDR3 is TGTGCCACCAGCAGAGATCAGGCGTGGGGCGGAGAAAAACTGTTTTTT. The whole variable domain, filled in from reference TRBV15 and TRBJ1-4, reads DAMVIQNPRYQVTQFGKPVTLSCSQTLNHNVMYWYQQKSSQAPKLLFHYYDKDFNNEADTPDNFQSRRPNTSFCFLDIRSPGLGDTAMYLCATSRDQAWGGEKLFFGSGTQLSVL.

The rearrangement joins TRBV4-1 to TRBJ1-4, with D possibly being TRBD1 (5 bases). The V and J ends lost 0 bases and 3 bases respectively, with 14 bases between them. Germline values: CDR1 MGHRA, CDR2 YSYEKL. The CDR3 is made up of 17 amino acids. The CDR3 sequence: CASSQDLQGAANEKLFF. Here the CDR3 DNA reads TGCGCCAGCAGCCAAGATCTCCAGGGAGCGGCTAATGAAAAACTGTTTTTT.

The chain is built from TRBV5-6 and TRBJ1-4; no clear D. The CDR3 contains 16 residues. CDR1 SGHDT and CDR2 YYEEEE come from the germline V gene. Trimming cost V 3 bases and J 0 bases, with 12 bases left between them. The CDR3 region is CASSSSPHATNEKLFF. In DNA form, the CDR3 reads TGTGCCAGCAGCTCTTCGCCCCACGCAACTAATGAAAAACTGTTTTTT.

CDR3 residues: CASSISGQGLSWNEQFF. The CDR3 nucleotides read TGTGCCAGTAGTATCTCAGGACAAGGACTATCCTGGAATGAGCAGTTCTTC. This chain links TRBV19 with TRBJ2-1; tentative D call: TRBD2 (6 bases). Germline CDR1 LNHDA, CDR2 SQIVND (reference sequence). V was clipped by 3 bases and J by 7 bases, with 22 bases between them. This CDR3 comprises 17 residues. The entire variable domain, with the rest obtained from reference TRBV19 and TRBJ2-1, is as follows: DGGITQSPKYLFRKEGQNVTLSCEQNLNHDAMYWYRQDPGQGLRLIYYSQIVNDFQKGDIAEGYSVSREKKESFPLTVTSAQKNPTAFYLCASSISGQGLSWNEQFFGPGTRLTVL.

The DNA for the CDR3 is TGTGCCAGCAGCTCTTGGACTAGCGGGGGGGGAAGGGTTAGCACAGATACGCAGTATTTT. Protein: CASSSWTSGGGRVSTDTQYF. V usage is TRBV7-3 and J usage is TRBJ2-3; TRBD2 matches at 15 bases. J gave up 0 bases and V 4 bases, and 11 bases lay outside the gene matches. Germline CDR1 reads SGHTA; CDR2 reads FQGTGA. The CDR3 has 20 amino acids.

CDR3 coding DNA: TGTGCCAGCTCTAGCGGGCTAAAGGGAAATGAGCAGTTCTTC. Protein: CASSSGLKGNEQFF. The rearrangement links TRBV7-3 to TRBJ2-1; TRBD2 aligns across 8 bases. This CDR3 is 14 amino acids long. V shed 8 bases and J 7 bases; nucleotides not matched to a gene: 10. Germline CDR1 SGHTA, CDR2 FQGTGA.

This clone has only a few counts. V is TRBV19 and J is TRBJ2-2; TRBD1 aligns across 10 bases. This CDR3 has 15 residues. Germline V gene lookup returns CDR1 LNHDA and CDR2 SQIVND (reference sequence). Trimming at V came to 8 bases and at J to 3 bases, leaving 6 bases not matched to a gene. In DNA, the CDR3 is TGTGCCAGTTATATGACAGGGGGCCACACCGGGGAGCTGTTTTTT. This encodes CASYMTGGHTGELFF.

J is TRBJ1-1 and V is TRBV4-3, with a tentative D call TRBD1 (5 bases). Trimming took 0 bases from V and 5 from J, leaving 13 bases between them. CDR1 and CDR2 from the germline V gene are LGHNA and YSLEER. This CDR3 has 15 amino acids. DNA for the CDR3: TGCGCCAGCAGCCAAGAAACAGGAGTGCGAACTGAAGCTTTCTTT. Residues: CASSQETGVRTEAFF.

The chain uses TRBV6-6 and TRBJ2-4; D might be TRBD2 (7 bases). V lost 7 bases and J 6 bases, leaving 16 bases between the germline ends. The germline V gene has CDR1 MNHNY and CDR2 SVGAGI (reference sequence). The CDR3 length is 14 residues. The CDR3 DNA is TGTGCCAGCACTTTCCCAGGGGAGGGAAACATTCAGTACTTC. Protein sequence: CASTFPGEGNIQYF.

J is TRBJ1-2 and V is TRBV4-1; 7 bases fit TRBD1. V trimming: 5 bases; J trimming: 7 bases; junction bases outside the gene matches: 13. CDR1 and CDR2 (germline): MGHRA, YSYEKL. This CDR3 is 15 amino acids long. CDR3 DNA: TGCGCCAGCAGCTCACCGGGACAGAGACTAGGTGGCTACACCTTC. Residues: CASSSPGQRLGGYTF.

The chain employs TRBV30 and TRBJ2-7, with a tentative D call TRBD1 (6 bases). Germline V gene sequence: CDR1 GTSNPN, CDR2 SVGIG (reference sequence). With 2 bases removed from V and 4 bases from J, the gap between germline ends came to 9 bases. This CDR3 spans 12 amino acids. In DNA form, the CDR3 reads TGTGCCTGGAGTTACAGGGATTACGAGCAGTACTTC. Amino acids: CAWSYRDYEQYF.

V gene TRBV6-6 combines with J gene TRBJ1-2; D not certain. Per germline, CDR1 MNHNY and CDR2 SVGAGI (reference sequence). The CDR3 contains 11 residues. Between the trimmed V and J ends, which lost 5 bases and 8 bases, there was a span of 9 bases. The DNA of the CDR3 is TGTGCCAGCAGTCCCCAGGACGGCTACACCTTC. Its translation is CASSPQDGYTF.

The rearrangement joins TRBV5-5 to TRBJ2-2; 7 bases are shared with TRBD2. V was clipped by 4 bases and J by 6 bases; unmatched bases: 12. This CDR3 spans 16 amino acids. Germline loops: CDR1 SGHKS, CDR2 YYEKEE (reference sequence). The CDR3 sequence is CASSATGRQMPGELFF. In DNA, the CDR3 is TGTGCCAGCAGCGCTACCGGGAGGCAAATGCCCGGGGAGCTGTTTTTT.

The genes are TRBV9 and TRBJ2-7; a possible D gene is TRBD2 (5 bases). Germline V gives CDR1 SGDLS, CDR2 YYNGEE. V lost 4 bases and J lost 7, with 18 bases in between. The CDR3 covers 14 residues. The CDR3 nucleotides are TGTGCCAGCAGCCGGATGGCCACCCGGGGTGAGCAGTACTTC. This codes for CASSRMATRGEQYF.

The rearrangement uses TRBV18 and TRBJ1-5; D perhaps matches TRBD1 (5 bases). Deletions cut 6 bases from V and 4 bases from J, with 10 bases between. The germline gives CDR1 KGHSH, CDR2 LQKENI. There are 13 residues in the CDR3. The CDR3 DNA sequence: TGTGCCAGCTCTATCGGGGGGAATCAGCCCCAGCATTTT. This translates into CASSIGGNQPQHF.

This sequence joins TRBV19 and TRBJ2-6; possibly TRBD1 for D (5 bases). The length of the CDR3 is 17 residues. The germline CDR1 and CDR2 sequences are LNHDA and SQIVND (reference sequence). Trimming cost V 4 bases and J 2 bases, with 15 bases left between them. The CDR3 is CASSTTYDSTGANVLTF. CDR3 nucleotide sequence: TGTGCCAGTAGTACTACCTACGACAGCACTGGGGCCAACGTCCTGACTTTC.

The rearrangement uses TRBV19 and TRBJ1-1; no reliable D call. V was pared by 6 bases and J by 1 base, with 6 bases between. This CDR3 spans 12 amino acids. In germline, CDR1 is LNHDA, CDR2 SQIVND (reference sequence). Here the CDR3 reads CASRGSNTEAFF. The CDR3 DNA is TGTGCCAGTAGGGGGTCGAACACTGAAGCTTTCTTT. Full variable domain (outside the CDR3, taken from reference TRBV19 and TRBJ1-1): DGGITQSPKYLFRKEGQNVTLSCEQNLNHDAMYWYRQDPGQGLRLIYYSQIVNDFQKGDIAEGYSVSREKKESFPLTVTSAQKNPTAFYLCASRGSNTEAFFGQGTRLTVV.

V gene TRBV7-3 combines with J gene TRBJ2-3; D is ambiguous. V was trimmed by 5 bases and J by 2 bases, leaving 11 bases between them. This CDR3 is 14 amino acids long. Germline CDR1 SGHTA, CDR2 FQGTGA. The CDR3 loop is CASSPGPVTDTQYF. CDR3 in DNA: TGTGCCAGCAGCCCCGGACCAGTCACAGATACGCAGTATTTT.

This chain connects TRBV5-1 to TRBJ2-2; the match to TRBD1 covers 8 bases. After removal of 5 bases from V and 7 bases from J, the junction contained 10 bases not matched to a gene. This CDR3 has 15 residues. Germline V gives CDR1 SGHRS, CDR2 YFSETQ. The CDR3, as DNA: TGCGCCAGCAGGTCCGCCGGGACAGGAAACGGGGAGCTGTTTTTT. It translates to CASRSAGTGNGELFF.

The rearrangement uses TRBV30 and TRBJ2-7; possible D gene TRBD2, 7 bases. V lost 2 bases to trimming and J lost 3 bases, with 20 bases between them. There are 16 residues in the CDR3. CDR1 and CDR2 from the germline V gene are GTSNPN and SVGIG (reference sequence). The CDR3 DNA is TGTGCCTGGAGTCCCGCTTTGAGGGGGGGGCGCTACGAGCAGTACTTC. It yields the protein CAWSPALRGGRYEQYF.

This clone was seen a handful of times. The chain joins TRBV14 to TRBJ1-2; perhaps TRBD1 as D (5 bases). V lost 5 bases and J 7 bases, leaving 11 bases between the germline ends. CDR1 is SGHDN and CDR2 is FVKESK in the germline V gene. The CDR3 has 12 amino acids. Written as DNA, the CDR3 is TGTGCCAGCAGCAATCCGGGGACTGGCTACACCTTC. Its protein is CASSNPGTGYTF.

The V and J genes are TRBV27 and TRBJ2-7; 10 bases match TRBD1. The germline CDR1 and CDR2 sequences are MNHEY and SMNVEV (reference sequence). V gave up 9 bases and J gave up 6 bases; unmatched junction bases: 11. This CDR3 has 14 residues. The CDR3 DNA is TGTGCCAGTTCTCGCCCGGGACAGGGGAGCGAGCAGTACTTC. As protein: CASSRPGQGSEQYF.

The chain has TRBV6-4 and TRBJ2-1; TRBD2 aligns across 9 bases. The germline CDR1 and CDR2 sequences are MRHNA and SNTAGT. The CDR3 sequence is 14 residues long. The junction had 7 bases not matched to a gene; V was cut back by 4 bases and J by 9 bases. This CDR3 is CASSVNSGGSEQFF. The CDR3, as DNA: TGTGCCAGCAGTGTCAATAGCGGGGGCAGTGAGCAGTTCTTC.